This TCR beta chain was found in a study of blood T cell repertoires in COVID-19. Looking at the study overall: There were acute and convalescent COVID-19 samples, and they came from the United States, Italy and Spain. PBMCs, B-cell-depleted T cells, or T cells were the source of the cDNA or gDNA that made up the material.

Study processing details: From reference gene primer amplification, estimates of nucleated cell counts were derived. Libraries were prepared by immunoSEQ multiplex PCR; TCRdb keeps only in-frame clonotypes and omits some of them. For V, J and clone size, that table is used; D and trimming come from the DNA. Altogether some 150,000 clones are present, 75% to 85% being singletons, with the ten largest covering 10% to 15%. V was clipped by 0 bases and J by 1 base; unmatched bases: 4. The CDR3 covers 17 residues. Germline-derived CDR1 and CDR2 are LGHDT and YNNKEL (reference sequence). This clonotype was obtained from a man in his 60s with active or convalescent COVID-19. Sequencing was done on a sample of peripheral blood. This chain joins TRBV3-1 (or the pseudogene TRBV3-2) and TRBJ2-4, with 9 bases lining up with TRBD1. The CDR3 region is CASSQETGGAAKNIQYF. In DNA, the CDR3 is TGTGCCAGCAGCCAAGAGACAGGGGGGGCGGCCAAAAACATTCAGTACTTC.